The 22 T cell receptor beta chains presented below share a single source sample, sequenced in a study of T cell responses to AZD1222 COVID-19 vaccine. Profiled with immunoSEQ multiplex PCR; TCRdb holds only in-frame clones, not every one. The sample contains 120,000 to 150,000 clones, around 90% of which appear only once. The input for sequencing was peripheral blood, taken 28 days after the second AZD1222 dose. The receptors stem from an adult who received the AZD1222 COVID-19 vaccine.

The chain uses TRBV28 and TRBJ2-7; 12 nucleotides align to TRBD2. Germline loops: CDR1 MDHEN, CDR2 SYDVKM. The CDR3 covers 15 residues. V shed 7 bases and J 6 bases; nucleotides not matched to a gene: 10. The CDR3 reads CASIEETSGRSEQYF. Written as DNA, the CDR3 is TGTGCCAGCATTGAAGAGACTAGCGGGAGAAGCGAGCAGTACTTC.

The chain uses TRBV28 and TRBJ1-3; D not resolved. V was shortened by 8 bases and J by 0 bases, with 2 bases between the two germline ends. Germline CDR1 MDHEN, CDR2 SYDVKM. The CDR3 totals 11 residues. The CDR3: CASVSGNTIYF. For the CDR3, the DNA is TGTGCCAGCGTCTCTGGAAACACCATATATTTT. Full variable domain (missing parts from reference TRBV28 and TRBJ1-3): DVKVTQSSRYLVKRTGEKVFLECVQDMDHENMFWYRQDPGLGLRLIYFSYDVKMKEKGDIPEGYSVSREKKERFSLILESASTNQTSMYLCASVSGNTIYFGEGSWLTVV.

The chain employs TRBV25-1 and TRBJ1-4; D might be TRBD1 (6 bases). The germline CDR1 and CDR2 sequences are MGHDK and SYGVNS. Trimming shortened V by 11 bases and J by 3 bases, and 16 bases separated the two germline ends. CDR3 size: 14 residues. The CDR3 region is CADTRRGPNEKLFF. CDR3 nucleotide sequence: TGTGCCGACACGCGCAGGGGCCCTAATGAAAAACTGTTTTTT.

The CDR3 DNA sequence: TGCAGCGTGACATACGCGGGTAATGAGCAGTTCTTC. Translation: CSVTYAGNEQFF. The chain is built from TRBV29-1 and TRBJ2-1; tentatively, D is TRBD2 (5 bases). CDR1 and CDR2 (germline): SQVTM, ANQGSEA. Trimming took 6 bases from V and 7 from J, leaving 13 bases between them. This CDR3 has 12 residues.

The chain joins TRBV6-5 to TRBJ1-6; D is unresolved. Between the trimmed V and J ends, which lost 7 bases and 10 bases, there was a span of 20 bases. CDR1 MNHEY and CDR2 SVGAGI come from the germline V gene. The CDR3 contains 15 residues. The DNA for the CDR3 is TGTGCCAGCACCGCCCCCGAGGTGGGGAGCTCACCCCTCCACTTT. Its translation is CASTAPEVGSSPLHF.

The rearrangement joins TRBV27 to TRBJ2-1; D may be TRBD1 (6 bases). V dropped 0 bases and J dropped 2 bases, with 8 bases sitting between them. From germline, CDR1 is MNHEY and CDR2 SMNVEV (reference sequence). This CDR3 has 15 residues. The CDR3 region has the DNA TGTGCCAGCAGTTTATCAGGGGGACCCTACAATGAGCAGTTCTTC. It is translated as CASSLSGGPYNEQFF.

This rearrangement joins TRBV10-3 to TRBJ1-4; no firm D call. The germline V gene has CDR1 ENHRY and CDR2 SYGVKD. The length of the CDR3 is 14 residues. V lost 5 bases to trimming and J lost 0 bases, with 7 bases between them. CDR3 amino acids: CAISPGPTNEKLFF. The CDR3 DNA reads TGTGCCATCAGTCCAGGCCCAACTAATGAAAAACTGTTTTTT.

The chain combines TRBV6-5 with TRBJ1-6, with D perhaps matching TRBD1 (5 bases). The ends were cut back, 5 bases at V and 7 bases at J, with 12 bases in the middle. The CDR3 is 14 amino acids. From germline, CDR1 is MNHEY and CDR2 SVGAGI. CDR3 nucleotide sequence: TGTGCCAGCAGTAGGGACCTGAGGAATTCACCCCTCCACTTT. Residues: CASSRDLRNSPLHF.

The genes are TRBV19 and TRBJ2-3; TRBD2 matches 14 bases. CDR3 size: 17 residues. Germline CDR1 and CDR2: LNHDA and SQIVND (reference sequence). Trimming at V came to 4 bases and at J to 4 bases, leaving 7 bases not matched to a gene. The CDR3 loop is CASSTGLAGVEPDTQYF. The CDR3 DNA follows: TGTGCCAGTAGTACGGGACTAGCGGGAGTGGAGCCAGATACGCAGTATTTT.

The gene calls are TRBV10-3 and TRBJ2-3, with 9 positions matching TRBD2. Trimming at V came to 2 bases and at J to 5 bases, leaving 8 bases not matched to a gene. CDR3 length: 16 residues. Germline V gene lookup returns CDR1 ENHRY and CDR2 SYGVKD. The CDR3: CAISEMTNSGGDTQYF. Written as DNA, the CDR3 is TGTGCCATCAGTGAGATGACCAATAGCGGGGGAGATACGCAGTATTTT.

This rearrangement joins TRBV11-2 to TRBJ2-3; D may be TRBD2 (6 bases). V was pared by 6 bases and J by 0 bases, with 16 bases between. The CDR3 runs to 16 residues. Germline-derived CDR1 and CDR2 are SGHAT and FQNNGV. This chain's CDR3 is CASSIGTLSSTDTQYF. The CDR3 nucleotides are TGTGCCAGCAGTATCGGGACTTTATCTAGCACAGATACGCAGTATTTT.

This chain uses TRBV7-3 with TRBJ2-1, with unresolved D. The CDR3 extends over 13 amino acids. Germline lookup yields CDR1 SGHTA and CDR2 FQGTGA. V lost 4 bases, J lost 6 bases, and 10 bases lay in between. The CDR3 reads CASSSQWGNEQFF. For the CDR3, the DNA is TGTGCCAGCAGCTCCCAGTGGGGCAATGAGCAGTTCTTC.

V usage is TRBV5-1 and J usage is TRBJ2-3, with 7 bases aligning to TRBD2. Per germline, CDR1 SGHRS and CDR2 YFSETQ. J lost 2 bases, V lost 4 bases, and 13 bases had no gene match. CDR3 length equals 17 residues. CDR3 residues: CASSPSIFGGDTDTQYF. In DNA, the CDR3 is TGCGCCAGCAGCCCCTCAATATTTGGGGGGGACACAGATACGCAGTATTTT.

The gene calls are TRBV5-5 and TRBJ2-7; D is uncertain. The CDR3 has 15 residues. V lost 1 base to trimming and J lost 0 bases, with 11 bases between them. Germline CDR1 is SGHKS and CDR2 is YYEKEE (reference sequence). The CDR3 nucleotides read TGTGCCAGCAGCTTGACGGGTCAGCTCTCCTACGAGCAGTACTTC. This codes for CASSLTGQLSYEQYF.

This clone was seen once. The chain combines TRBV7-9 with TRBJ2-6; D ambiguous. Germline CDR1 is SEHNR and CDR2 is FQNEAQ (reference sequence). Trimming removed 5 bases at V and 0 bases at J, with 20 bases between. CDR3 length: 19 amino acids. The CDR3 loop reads CASSPLKGRIPSGANVLTF. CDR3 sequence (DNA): TGTGCCAGCAGCCCACTGAAGGGCAGGATTCCCTCTGGGGCCAACGTCCTGACTTTC.

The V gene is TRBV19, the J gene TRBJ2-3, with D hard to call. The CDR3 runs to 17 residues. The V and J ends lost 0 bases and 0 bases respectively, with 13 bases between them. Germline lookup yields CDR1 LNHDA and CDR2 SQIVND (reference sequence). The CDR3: CASSIDRLGLSTDTQYF. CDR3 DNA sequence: TGTGCCAGTAGTATAGACCGTCTTGGCCTTAGCACAGATACGCAGTATTTT.

The CDR3 spells CASSVDPGQTPNTQYF. Here the CDR3 DNA reads TGTGCCAGCAGCGTCGATCCGGGACAGACCCCTAATACGCAGTATTTT. The chain links TRBV9 to TRBJ2-3; 7 bases match TRBD1. V shed 2 bases, J shed 7 bases, and the junction held 13 bases outside the gene matches. The germline gives CDR1 SGDLS, CDR2 YYNGEE. The CDR3 has 16 residues.

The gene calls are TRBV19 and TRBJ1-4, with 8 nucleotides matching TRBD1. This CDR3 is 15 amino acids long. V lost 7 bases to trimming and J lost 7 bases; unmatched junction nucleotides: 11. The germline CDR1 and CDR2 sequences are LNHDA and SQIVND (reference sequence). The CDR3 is CASTTSGTGFEKLFF. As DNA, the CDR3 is TGTGCCAGTACCACCTCCGGGACAGGTTTTGAAAAACTGTTTTTT.

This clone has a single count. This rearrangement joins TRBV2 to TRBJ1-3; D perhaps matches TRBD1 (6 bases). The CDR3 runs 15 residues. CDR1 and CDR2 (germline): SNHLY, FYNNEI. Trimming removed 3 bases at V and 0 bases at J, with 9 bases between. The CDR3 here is CASSDRGSSGNTIYF. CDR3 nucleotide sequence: TGTGCCAGCAGTGACAGGGGCAGCTCTGGAAACACCATATATTTT.

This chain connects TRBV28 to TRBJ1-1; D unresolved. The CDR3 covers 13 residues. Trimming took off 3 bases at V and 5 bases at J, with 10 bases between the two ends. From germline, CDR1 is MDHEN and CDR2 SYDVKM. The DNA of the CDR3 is TGTGCCAGCAGTTTTCAGATCGGGACTGAAGCTTTCTTT. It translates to CASSFQIGTEAFF.

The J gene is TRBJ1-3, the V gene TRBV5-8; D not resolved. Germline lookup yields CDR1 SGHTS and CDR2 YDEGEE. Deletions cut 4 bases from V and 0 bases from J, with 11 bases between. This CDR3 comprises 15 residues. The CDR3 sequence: CASSVDLSSGNTIYF. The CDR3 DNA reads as TGTGCCAGCAGCGTAGACTTGAGCTCTGGAAACACCATATATTTT.

The CDR3 region is CATSRDRNEQFF. The DNA for the CDR3 is TGTGCCACCAGCAGAGACAGGAATGAGCAGTTCTTC. The V call is TRBV15, the J call TRBJ2-1; D remains unclear. CDR3 size: 12 residues. The V gene's germline CDR1 is LNHNV and CDR2 YYDKDF (reference sequence). Trimming took off 0 bases at V and 7 bases at J, with 4 bases between the two ends. Full variable domain (missing parts from reference TRBV15 and TRBJ2-1): DAMVIQNPRYQVTQFGKPVTLSCSQTLNHNVMYWYQQKSSQAPKLLFHYYDKDFNNEADTPDNFQSRRPNTSFCFLDIRSPGLGDTAMYLCATSRDRNEQFFGPGTRLTVL.